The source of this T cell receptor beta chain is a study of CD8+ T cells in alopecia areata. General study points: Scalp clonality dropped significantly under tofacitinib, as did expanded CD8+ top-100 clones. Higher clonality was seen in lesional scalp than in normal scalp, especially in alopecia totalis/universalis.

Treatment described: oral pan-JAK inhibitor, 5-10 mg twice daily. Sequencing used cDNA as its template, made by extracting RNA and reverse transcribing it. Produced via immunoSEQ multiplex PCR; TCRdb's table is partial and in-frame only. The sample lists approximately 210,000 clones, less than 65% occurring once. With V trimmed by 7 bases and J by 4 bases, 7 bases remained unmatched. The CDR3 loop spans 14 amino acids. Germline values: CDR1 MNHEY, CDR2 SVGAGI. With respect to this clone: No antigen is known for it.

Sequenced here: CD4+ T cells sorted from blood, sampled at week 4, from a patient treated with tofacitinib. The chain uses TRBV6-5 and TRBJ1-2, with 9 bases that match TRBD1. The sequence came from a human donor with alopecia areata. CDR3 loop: CASTNRGQGYGYTF. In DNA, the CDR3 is TGTGCCAGCACAAACAGGGGACAGGGCTATGGCTACACCTTC.